The 21 T cell receptor beta chains in this list originate from one sample, sequenced in a study of T cells in tumors after PD-1 blockade. Here immunoSEQ multiplex PCR was the method, and the copy in TCRdb shows in-frame clones only, minus some. The data hold tens of thousands of clones, with 73% observed a single time. The sample here was PBMCs, taken after anti-PD-1 treatment. Receptors were obtained from a human donor with basal cell carcinoma.

This sequence joins TRBV30 and TRBJ1-4; 10 bases match TRBD1. CDR3 length: 13 amino acids. Germline CDR1 is GTSNPN and CDR2 is SVGIG (reference sequence). J gave up 7 bases and V 4 bases, and 3 bases lay outside the gene matches. CDR3 in DNA: TGTGCCTGGAAAGACAGGGGGCTTGAAAAACTGTTTTTT. Protein product: CAWKDRGLEKLFF.

This chain connects TRBV9 to TRBJ1-5; TRBD1 matches 9 bases. CDR1 and CDR2 (germline): SGDLS, YYNGEE. Unmatched junction bases numbered 5, after V lost 4 bases and J lost 3 bases. This CDR3 contains 15 residues. In nucleotides, the CDR3 is TGTGCCAGCAGCCCCGGGACAGGGAACAATCAGCCCCAGCATTTT. This codes for CASSPGTGNNQPQHF. The whole variable domain, remainder taken from reference TRBV9 and TRBJ1-5, is DSGVTQTPKHLITATGQRVTLRCSPRSGDLSVYWYQQSLDQGLQFLIQYYNGEERAKGNILERFSAQQFPDLHSELNLSSLELGDSALYFCASSPGTGNNQPQHFGDGTRLSIL.

The V and J genes are TRBV7-2 and TRBJ2-7; TRBD1 matches at 7 bases. The ends lost 5 bases at V and 6 bases at J; junction bases unmatched: 7. Germline V lookup: CDR1 SGHTA, CDR2 FQGNSA. This CDR3 region has 13 residues. This chain's CDR3 is CASSLTGVLEQYF. The CDR3 DNA reads as TGTGCCAGCAGCCTCACAGGGGTACTCGAGCAGTACTTC.

This clone was observed a handful of times. The gene calls are TRBV6-1 and TRBJ2-1, with TRBD2 identical over 9 bases. J gave up 3 bases and V 3 bases, and 3 bases lay outside the gene matches. The CDR3 is 15 amino acids. Germline CDR1 reads MNHNS; CDR2 reads SASEGT. In DNA, the CDR3 is TGTGCCAGCAGTGAGGAGACTAGCGGCTACAATGAGCAGTTCTTC. It codes for CASSEETSGYNEQFF.

V gene TRBV5-4 combines with J gene TRBJ2-7; 8 bases match TRBD1. Trimming at V came to 4 bases and at J to 5 bases, leaving 11 bases not matched to a gene. In germline, CDR1 is SGHNT, CDR2 YYREEE (reference sequence). The CDR3 runs 15 residues. CDR3 in DNA: TGTGCCAGCAGCCATTACTGGACAGGGAAGGACGAGCAGTACTTC. Translating it yields CASSHYWTGKDEQYF.

This chain joins TRBV4-3 and TRBJ1-2; D call uncertain. The length of the CDR3 is 15 residues. Germline V gives CDR1 LGHNA, CDR2 YSLEER. V was clipped by 2 bases and J by 4 bases, with 14 bases between them. The CDR3 here is CASSQSSEPGYGYTF. The CDR3 region has the DNA TGCGCCAGCAGCCAATCTTCAGAGCCGGGCTATGGCTACACCTTC.

The chain has TRBV5-6 and TRBJ1-2; possibly TRBD1 for D (5 bases). V lost 4 bases and J lost 0, with 22 bases in between. The germline gives CDR1 SGHDT, CDR2 YYEEEE. The CDR3 has 18 amino acids. CDR3 amino acids: CASSPALRTKDANYGYTF. The CDR3 bases are TGTGCCAGCAGCCCCGCCTTAAGGACAAAGGACGCTAACTATGGCTACACCTTC.

This clone was counted a single time. This chain uses TRBV28 with TRBJ2-7; 8 positions agree with TRBD1. Trimming cost V 6 bases and J 5 bases; bases outside gene matches: 9. Germline V gives CDR1 MDHEN, CDR2 SYDVKM. CDR3 length: 14 amino acids. CDR3: CASRVPQGADEQYF. The CDR3 DNA reads as TGTGCCAGCAGGGTACCTCAGGGGGCTGACGAGCAGTACTTC.

This clone was seen only once. This chain joins TRBV28 and TRBJ2-1; tentative D call: TRBD1 (6 bases). Per the germline V gene, CDR1 is MDHEN and CDR2 is SYDVKM. The CDR3 spans 13 residues. CDR3: CGYADRNYNEQFF. The CDR3 DNA sequence: TGTGGTTACGCCGACAGGAACTACAATGAGCAGTTCTTC.

The chain has TRBV24-1 and TRBJ2-3; TRBD1 aligns across 9 bases. The length of the CDR3 is 16 residues. J lost 2 bases, V lost 3 bases, and 5 bases had no gene match. Germline V gene data show CDR1 as KGHDR and CDR2 as SFDVKD. CDR3 DNA: TGTGCCACCAGTGATCCCGGGACAGGGCCCACAGATACGCAGTATTTT. It specifies CATSDPGTGPTDTQYF.

The gene calls are TRBV9 and TRBJ2-1; D might be TRBD1 (6 bases). This CDR3 region has 15 residues. The germline V gene encodes CDR1 SGDLS and CDR2 YYNGEE. V was clipped by 4 bases and J by 3 bases, with 14 bases between them. The CDR3 spells CASSPMDSHYNEQFF. The DNA of the CDR3 is TGTGCCAGCAGCCCGATGGACAGCCACTACAATGAGCAGTTCTTC.

The V and J genes are TRBV19 and TRBJ1-6; TRBD1 might be the D (5 bases). The V gene lost 3 bases and the J gene lost 6 bases, with 21 bases spanning the gap. In germline, CDR1 is LNHDA, CDR2 SQIVND (reference sequence). The CDR3 sequence is 18 residues long. CDR3 loop: CASSICGGGFGCNSPLHF. CDR3 in DNA: TGTGCCAGTAGTATCTGTGGGGGGGGATTTGGCTGTAATTCACCCCTCCACTTT.

This chain uses TRBV7-9 with TRBJ2-7; D unclear. Looked up from germline, CDR1 is SEHNR and CDR2 is FQNEAQ (reference sequence). The CDR3 runs to 13 residues. V was trimmed by 6 bases and J by 4 bases, leaving 13 bases between them. The DNA for the CDR3 is TGTGCCAGCAGAAACGGCGGAAAATACGAGCAGTACTTC. Encoded protein: CASRNGGKYEQYF.

The CDR3 spells CASSRVGQGYQSSGNTIYF. The CDR3 nucleotides are TGCGCCAGCAGCCGCGTTGGACAGGGCTATCAGAGCTCTGGAAACACCATATATTTT. V gene TRBV5-1 combines with J gene TRBJ1-3; 8 nucleotides agree with TRBD1. With 4 bases clipped from V and 0 bases from J, the junction kept 15 bases outside the gene matches. This CDR3 is built from 19 residues. Germline values: CDR1 SGHRS, CDR2 YFSETQ.

Note on this clone: The same CDR3 is also encoded by other DNA sequences in this sample. The CDR3 protein is CASSPGLEETQYF. The CDR3 DNA reads TGTGCCAGCTCACCGGGACTGGAAGAGACCCAGTACTTC. This chain uses TRBV18 with TRBJ2-5; possible D gene TRBD2, 6 bases. This CDR3 spans 13 amino acids. CDR1 and CDR2 from the germline V gene are KGHSH and LQKENI. V lost 3 bases and J 3 bases, leaving 8 bases between the germline ends. The whole variable domain, filled in from reference TRBV18 and TRBJ2-5, reads NAGVMQNPRHLVRRRGQEARLRCSPMKGHSHVYWYRQLPEEGLKFMVYLQKENIIDESGMPKERFSAEFPKEGPSILRIQQVVRGDSAAYFCASSPGLEETQYFGPGTRLLVL.

This sequence joins TRBV2 and TRBJ1-4; the match to TRBD1 covers 7 bases. V lost 4 bases to trimming and J lost 7 bases; unmatched junction nucleotides: 3. The V gene's germline CDR1 is SNHLY and CDR2 FYNNEI. CDR3 length equals 13 residues. CDR3 protein: CASSAGGGEKLFF. The CDR3 DNA is TGTGCCAGCAGTGCAGGGGGTGGTGAAAAACTGTTTTTT.

This clone was observed a few times. The chain recombines TRBV6-5 with TRBJ1-6; tentatively, D is TRBD1 (5 bases). CDR3 length: 15 residues. Germline CDR1 is MNHEY and CDR2 is SVGAGI. V gave up 6 bases and J gave up 6 bases, with 15 bases separating them. In DNA form, the CDR3 reads TGTGCCAGCAGCCCCCGGGGGGTCTTTAATTCACCCCTCCACTTT. The encoded protein is CASSPRGVFNSPLHF.

The V gene is TRBV29-1, the J gene TRBJ2-7; no firm D call. Trimming removed 1 base at V and 5 bases at J, with 15 bases between. From germline, CDR1 is SQVTM and CDR2 ANQGSEA. This CDR3 has 14 residues. The CDR3 sequence is CSVEAGMGGDEQYF. The CDR3 DNA is TGCAGCGTTGAAGCTGGGATGGGTGGGGACGAGCAGTACTTC.

This chain links TRBV7-2 with TRBJ2-7; the D gene is possibly TRBD2 (5 bases). The CDR3 has 15 residues. Trimming pared 3 bases from V and 0 bases from J, leaving 12 bases between. Germline V lookup: CDR1 SGHTA, CDR2 FQGNSA. The CDR3 spells CASSFTTGNSYEQYF. The DNA of the CDR3 is TGTGCCAGCAGCTTTACCACCGGGAACTCCTACGAGCAGTACTTC.

This chain links TRBV7-9 with TRBJ2-7; 10 nucleotides align to TRBD1. CDR1 is SEHNR, CDR2 FQNEAQ, per germline (reference sequence). Trimming cost V 0 bases and J 5 bases; bases outside gene matches: 1. The CDR3 loop spans 14 amino acids. The CDR3 DNA reads TGTGCCAGCAGCTTAGCTGGACAGGGGGACGAGCAGTACTTC. It is translated as CASSLAGQGDEQYF.

The V and J genes are TRBV6-5 and TRBJ2-2; weak D call: TRBD1 (6 bases). Trimming cost V 5 bases and J 1 base, with 11 bases left between them. The CDR3 has 15 amino acids. CDR1 MNHEY and CDR2 SVGAGI come from the germline V gene. CDR3 region: CASSRRGGNTGELFF. In DNA form, the CDR3 reads TGTGCCAGCAGTCGACGAGGGGGGAACACCGGGGAGCTGTTTTTT.